This record looks at one T cell receptor beta chain sequence and its context. Its target is unknown. Other DNA sequences in this specimen translate into the identical CDR3. The data belong to a study of shared clonotypes between healthy human individuals. The wider study: The plates for each donor numbered three CD4 naive, three CD4 memory, two CD8 naive and one CD8 memory.

As defined, naive CD8 cells were CD45RO-negative and positively selected for CCR7, with terminally differentiated effector memory CD45RA+ cells excluded. Notes on the study in general: Clonotypes which were not shared had lower generation probabilities than clonotypes that all four donors shared. Sharing across a few donors was seen in around 5% of naive CD4 clonotypes.

V lost 0 bases, J lost 0 bases, and 3 bases lay in between. This CDR3 is built from 14 residues. Germline CDR1 is LGHNA and CDR2 is YSLEER. Some clones are missing from TCRdb's copy, which holds only in-frame ones; the method was immunoSEQ multiplex PCR. The profile shows about 1.9 million clones, 90% to 95% of them singletons. Input material: naive CD8+ T cells from PBMCs. The chain employs TRBV4-3 and TRBJ2-1; D uncertain. The clonotype comes from a man aged 18 to 35 in good health. Some clones in this sample may be carry-over from other donors' samples. The CDR3 nucleotides are TGCGCCAGCAGCCAAGAGGGCTCCTACAATGAGCAGTTCTTC. It yields the protein CASSQEGSYNEQFF.